This T cell receptor beta chain emerged from a study of T cells in women clearing cervical HPV infection. Regarding the study as a whole: T-cell numbers per sample were unknown and may explain richness differences.

Comment on this clone: Its specificity is unknown. The read ends 3 residues early relative to the CDR3; the germline J gene fills the gap.

Measured with immunoSEQ multiplex PCR; TCRdb has only the in-frame clones, and not every one. In all, the sample yields some 46,000 clones. This CDR3 is 11 amino acids long. The germline gives CDR1 DFQATT, CDR2 SNEGSKA (reference sequence). The V end lost 4 bases, the J end lost 5 bases, and 9 bases lay between the germline ends. This receptor was taken from a woman between 18 and 70 years old with a cervical HPV16 infection that either progressed to CIN3+ or cleared (not recorded which). V and J are TRBV20-1 and TRBJ2-7; tentatively, D is TRBD1 (5 bases). The sample taken for sequencing was blood buffy coat. The part of the CDR3 DNA that was read is TGCAGTGCTACAAGGGGCAACGAG. Protein sequence: CSATRGNE. The CDR3 in full is CSATRGNEQYF.